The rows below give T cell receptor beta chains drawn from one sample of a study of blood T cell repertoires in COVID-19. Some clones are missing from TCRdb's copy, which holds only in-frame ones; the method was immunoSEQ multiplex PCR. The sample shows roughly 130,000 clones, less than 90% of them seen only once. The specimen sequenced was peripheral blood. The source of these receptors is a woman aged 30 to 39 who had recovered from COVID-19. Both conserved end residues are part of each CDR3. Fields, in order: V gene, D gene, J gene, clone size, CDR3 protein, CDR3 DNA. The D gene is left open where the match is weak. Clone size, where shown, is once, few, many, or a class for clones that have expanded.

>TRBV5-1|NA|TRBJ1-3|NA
CASSSELGSSGNTIYF
TGCGCCAGCAGCTCAGAACTGGGCAGCTCTGGAAACACCATATATTTT
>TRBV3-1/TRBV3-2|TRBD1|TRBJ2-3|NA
CASSPDRGQASDTQYF
TGTGCCAGCAGCCCCGACAGGGGGCAGGCGTCAGATACGCAGTATTTT
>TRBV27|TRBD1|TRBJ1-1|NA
CASSLSFSNRGNTEAFF
TGTGCCAGCAGTTTATCTTTTTCGAACAGGGGTAATACTGAAGCTTTCTTT
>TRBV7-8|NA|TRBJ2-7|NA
CASSLDPFGGQAYEQYF
TGTGCCAGCAGCTTAGACCCTTTTGGGGGACAAGCCTACGAGCAGTACTTC
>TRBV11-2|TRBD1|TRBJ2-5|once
CASSRDREETQYF
TGTGCCAGCAGCCGCGACAGGGAAGAGACCCAGTACTTC
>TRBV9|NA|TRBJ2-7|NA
CASSVASGLSYEQYF
TGTGCCAGCAGCGTAGCGTCAGGGCTCTCCTACGAGCAGTACTTC
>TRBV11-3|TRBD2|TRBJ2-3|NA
CASSLLAGGADTQYF
TGTGCCAGCAGCTTACTAGCGGGAGGTGCAGATACGCAGTATTTT
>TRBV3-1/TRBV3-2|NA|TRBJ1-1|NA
CASSQEGAKLEAFF
TGTGCCAGCAGCCAAGAGGGGGCGAAACTTGAAGCTTTCTTT
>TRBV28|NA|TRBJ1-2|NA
CASSLGRYYGYTF
TGTGCCAGCAGTTTAGGTCGGTACTATGGCTACACCTTC
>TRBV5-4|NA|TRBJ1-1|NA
CASSRDRANTEAFF
TGTGCCAGCAGTCGTGACAGAGCGAACACTGAAGCTTTCTTT
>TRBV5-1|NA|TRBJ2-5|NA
CASSSRETQYF
TGCGCCAGCAGCTCCAGAGAGACCCAGTACTTC
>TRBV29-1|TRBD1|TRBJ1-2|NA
CSARQGATGYTF
TGCAGCGCCCGACAGGGGGCGACAGGCTACACCTTC
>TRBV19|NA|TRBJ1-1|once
CASSITDQNTEAFF
TGTGCCAGTAGTATAACAGATCAGAACACTGAAGCTTTCTTT
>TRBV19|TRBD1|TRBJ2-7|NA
CASSVGQGSYEQYF
TGTGCCAGTAGTGTAGGACAGGGCTCCTACGAGCAGTACTTC
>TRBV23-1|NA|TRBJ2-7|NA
CASSDTGQYF
TGCGCCAGCAGCGACACCGGGCAGTACTTC
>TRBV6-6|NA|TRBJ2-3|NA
CASSRGADTDTQYF
TGTGCCAGCAGCCGGGGAGCGGACACAGATACGCAGTATTTT
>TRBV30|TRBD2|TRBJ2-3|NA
CAWSDTPGLAGGSDTQYF
TGTGCCTGGAGTGATACCCCGGGACTAGCGGGGGGATCAGATACGCAGTATTTT
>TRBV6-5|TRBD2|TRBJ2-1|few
CASSQAGGLYNEQFF
TGTGCCAGCAGTCAGGCGGGGGGCCTTTACAATGAGCAGTTCTTC
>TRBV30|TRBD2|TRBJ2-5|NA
CAWSPMAWGPAGGETQYF
TGTGCCTGGAGTCCCATGGCCTGGGGACCCGCGGGGGGAGAGACCCAGTACTTC
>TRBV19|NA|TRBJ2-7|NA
CASSITQGGHYEQYF
TGTGCCAGTAGTATAACCCAGGGGGGTCACTACGAGCAGTACTTC
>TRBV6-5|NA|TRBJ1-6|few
CASSYPNSPLHF
TGTGCCAGCAGTTACCCAAATTCACCCCTCCACTTT
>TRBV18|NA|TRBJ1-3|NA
CASSPTSTTETSGNTIYF
TGTGCCAGCTCACCAACCTCCACGACAGAAACCTCTGGAAACACCATATATTTT
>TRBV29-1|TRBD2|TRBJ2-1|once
CSTLPRKAGPYNEQFF
TGCAGCACTCTACCGCGGAAAGCGGGGCCCTACAATGAGCAGTTCTTC
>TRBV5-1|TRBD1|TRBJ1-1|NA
CASRGGDSMYTEAFF
TGCGCCAGCAGAGGAGGGGACAGTATGTACACTGAAGCTTTCTTT
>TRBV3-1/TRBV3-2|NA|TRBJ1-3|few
CASSSWTETGGNTIYF
TGTGCCAGCAGCTCCTGGACTGAAACGGGAGGAAACACCATATATTTT
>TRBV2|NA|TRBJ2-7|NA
CACRRTEIYEQYF
TGTGCCTGCCGGCGGACAGAGATATACGAGCAGTACTTC
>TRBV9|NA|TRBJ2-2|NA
CASSDRFGSSTGELFF
TGTGCCAGCAGCGACCGCTTCGGTTCGTCCACCGGGGAGCTGTTTTTT
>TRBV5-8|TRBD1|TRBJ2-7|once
CASSLGQEDEQYF
TGTGCCAGCAGCCTGGGACAGGAGGACGAGCAGTACTTC
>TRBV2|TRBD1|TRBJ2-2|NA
CASSPWGTGGTGELFF
TGTGCCAGCAGTCCCTGGGGGACAGGGGGAACCGGGGAGCTGTTTTTT
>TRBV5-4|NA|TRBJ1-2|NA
CASSLENGANYGYTF
TGTGCCAGCAGCTTGGAGAACGGGGCTAACTATGGCTACACCTTC
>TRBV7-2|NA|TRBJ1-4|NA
CASSLIADANEKLFF
TGTGCCAGCAGCTTAATAGCGGATGCTAATGAAAAACTGTTTTTT
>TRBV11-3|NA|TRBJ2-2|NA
CASSARGPRELFF
TGTGCCAGCAGCGCCCGCGGGCCGAGGGAGCTGTTTTTT
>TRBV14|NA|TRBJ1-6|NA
CASSQWEDDNSPLHF
TGTGCCAGCAGCCAATGGGAGGACGATAATTCACCCCTCCACTTT
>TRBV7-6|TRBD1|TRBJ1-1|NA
CASSRGQGELTEAFF
TGTGCCAGCAGTCGCGGACAGGGCGAGTTAACTGAAGCTTTCTTT
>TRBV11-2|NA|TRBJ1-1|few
CASSLDLRGGSGGNTEAFF
TGTGCCAGCAGCTTAGATCTTCGTGGGGGCTCAGGAGGGAACACTGAAGCTTTCTTT
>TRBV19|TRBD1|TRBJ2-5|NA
CASSILGTGAQETQYF
TGTGCCAGTAGTATCTTAGGGACAGGGGCCCAAGAGACCCAGTACTTC
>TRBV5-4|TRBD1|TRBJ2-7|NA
CASSDTGQGYEQYF
TGTGCCAGCAGCGATACGGGACAGGGCTACGAGCAGTACTTC
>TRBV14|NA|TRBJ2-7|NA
CASSRASHYEQYF
TGTGCCAGCAGCCGAGCTAGCCATTACGAGCAGTACTTC
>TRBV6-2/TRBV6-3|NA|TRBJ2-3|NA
CASSLLRDGDTQYF
TGTGCCAGCAGCCTACTACGTGACGGAGATACGCAGTATTTT
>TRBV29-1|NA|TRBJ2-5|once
CSVEGARETQYF
TGCAGCGTTGAGGGGGCCCGGGAGACCCAGTACTTC
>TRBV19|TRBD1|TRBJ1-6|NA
CASSRQGALNSPLHF
TGTGCCAGTAGTAGACAGGGGGCGCTTAATTCACCCCTCCACTTT
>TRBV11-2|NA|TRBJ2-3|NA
CASSLRTGSTSTDTQYF
TGTGCCAGCAGCCTACGGACTGGCTCGACTAGCACAGATACGCAGTATTTT
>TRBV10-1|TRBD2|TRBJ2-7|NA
CASSPGLAEPYEQYF
TGCGCCAGCAGCCCCGGACTAGCGGAACCCTACGAGCAGTACTTC
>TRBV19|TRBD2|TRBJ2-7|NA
CASRPSSGGPYEQYF
TGTGCCAGTAGGCCCAGTAGCGGGGGACCCTACGAGCAGTACTTC
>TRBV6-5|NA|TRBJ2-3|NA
CASSYFSQGTDTQYF
TGTGCCAGCAGTTACTTCTCCCAGGGCACAGATACGCAGTATTTT
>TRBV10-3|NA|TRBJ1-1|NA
CAISEREVSVTEAFF
TGTGCCATCAGTGAGAGGGAGGTATCGGTCACTGAAGCTTTCTTT
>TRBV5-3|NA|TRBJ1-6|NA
CARSAGRGRDSPLHF
TGTGCCAGAAGCGCTGGGAGGGGCCGGGATTCACCCCTCCACTTT
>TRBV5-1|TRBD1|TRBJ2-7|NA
CASSSGTVDDYEQYF
TGCGCCAGCAGCTCTGGGACAGTGGATGACTACGAGCAGTACTTC
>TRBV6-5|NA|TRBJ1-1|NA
CASHKGDMNTEAFF
TGTGCCAGCCACAAGGGGGATATGAACACTGAAGCTTTCTTT
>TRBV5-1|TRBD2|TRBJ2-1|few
CASSRDGRAFYNEQFF
TGCGCCAGCAGCCGTGATGGGAGGGCCTTCTACAATGAGCAGTTCTTC
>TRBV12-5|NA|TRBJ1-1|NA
CASGLGSSGNTEAFF
TGTGCTAGTGGTTTGGGTTCATCGGGTAACACTGAAGCTTTCTTT
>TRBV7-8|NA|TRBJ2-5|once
CASYPVEQETQYF
TGTGCCAGCTACCCAGTTGAACAAGAGACCCAGTACTTC
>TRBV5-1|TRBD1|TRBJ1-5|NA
CASSLGQGGSQPQHF
TGCGCCAGCAGCTTGGGACAGGGGGGGAGTCAGCCCCAGCATTTT